Below are 30 T cell receptor beta chains sequenced from a single sample in a study of cytomegalovirus exposure and HLA in healthy donors. This PCR relied on a set of 60 Vbeta primers and 13 Jbeta primers. Method: immunoSEQ multiplex PCR; TCRdb's copy keeps in-frame clones and lacks some. Among tens of thousands of clones listed, approximately 60% were seen once. The specimen sequenced was PBMCs. The receptors were sampled from a male donor in good health and CMV-seropositive.

V usage is TRBV6-1 and J usage is TRBJ1-1; D is unclear. CDR1 and CDR2 (germline): MNHNS, SASEGT. The V gene lost 4 bases and the J gene lost 8 bases, with 14 bases spanning the gap. The CDR3 extends over 13 amino acids. CDR3 region: CASSASGRAEAFF. As DNA, the CDR3 is TGTGCCAGCAGTGCGTCGGGGAGGGCGGAAGCTTTCTTT.

This chain connects TRBV15 to TRBJ2-6; D unclear. Looked up from germline, CDR1 is LNHNV and CDR2 is YYDKDF (reference sequence). The CDR3 consists of 16 residues. The germline V and J ends were trimmed by 3 bases and 0 bases, with 9 bases remaining between them. The CDR3 loop reads CATSSYGDSGANVLTF. The CDR3 coding sequence is TGTGCCACCAGCAGCTACGGTGACTCTGGGGCCAACGTCCTGACTTTC.

V is TRBV28 and J is TRBJ2-5; TRBD2 matches 9 bases. Looked up from germline, CDR1 is MDHEN and CDR2 is SYDVKM. The junction had 18 bases not matched to a gene; V was cut back by 7 bases and J by 0 bases. This CDR3 has 19 amino acids. CDR3 sequence (DNA): TGTGCCAGCACCCCCACCGGGAGGCTAGCGGGGAAGTACCAAGAGACCCAGTACTTC. This sequence encodes CASTPTGRLAGKYQETQYF.

CDR3 amino acids: CAWSLLGADTQYF. The DNA for the CDR3 is TGTGCCTGGAGTCTTCTAGGTGCAGATACGCAGTATTTT. The chain combines TRBV30 with TRBJ2-3; no definite D call. The CDR3 length is 13 residues. Germline assignment: CDR1 GTSNPN and CDR2 SVGIG (reference sequence). The V end was cut by 2 bases, the J end by 4 bases, with 10 bases between. The variable domain in full, completed from reference TRBV30 and TRBJ2-3, reads SQTIHQWPATLVQPVGSPLSLECTVEGTSNPNLYWYRQAAGRGLQLLFYSVGIGQISSEVPQNLSASRPQDRQFILSSKKLLLSDSGFYLCAWSLLGADTQYFGPGTRLTVL.

V gene TRBV25-1 combines with J gene TRBJ2-6; D is unclear. The CDR3 covers 14 residues. Germline CDR1 reads MGHDK; CDR2 reads SYGVNS. Trimming left V 4 bases short and J 4 bases short, with 8 bases between. CDR3 sequence: CASSGLSGANVLTF. The CDR3 DNA sequence: TGTGCCAGCAGTGGTTTGTCAGGGGCCAACGTCCTGACTTTC.

The gene calls are TRBV9 and TRBJ2-1, with 7 bases aligning to TRBD2. This CDR3 contains 19 residues. The V gene end was trimmed by 0 bases and the J gene end by 0 bases; junction bases not matched to a gene: 12. Germline CDR1 reads SGDLS; CDR2 reads YYNGEE. CDR3 sequence (DNA): TGTGCCAGCAGCGTAGAGGGGAGGGGTGGGGGGACCTCCTACAATGAGCAGTTCTTC. It encodes CASSVEGRGGGTSYNEQFF.

This clone was found a few times. The J gene is TRBJ1-5, the V gene TRBV10-3, with TRBD1 matching 9 bases. This CDR3 is 15 amino acids long. Germline V gene data show CDR1 as ENHRY and CDR2 as SYGVKD. Losses at the gene ends were 6 bases for V and 0 bases for J; bases not matched to a gene: 3. The CDR3 DNA sequence: TGTGCCATCAGGGACAGGGGACATAGCAATCAGCCCCAGCATTTT. Translated, it gives CAIRDRGHSNQPQHF.

The chain couples TRBV5-1 to TRBJ1-5; D not resolved. The V gene lost 0 bases and the J gene lost 3 bases, with 7 bases spanning the gap. The CDR3 runs to 14 residues. Germline values: CDR1 SGHRS, CDR2 YFSETQ. The CDR3 is CASSLDGYNQPQHF. The DNA of the CDR3 is TGCGCCAGCAGCTTGGACGGTTACAATCAGCCCCAGCATTTT.

The chain combines TRBV5-1 with TRBJ1-1; D gene ambiguous. This CDR3 spans 14 amino acids. Looked up from germline, CDR1 is SGHRS and CDR2 is YFSETQ. V lost 3 bases, J lost 3 bases, and 12 bases lay in between. The CDR3: CASSSKAADTEAFF. CDR3 bases: TGCGCCAGCAGCTCCAAAGCGGCAGACACTGAAGCTTTCTTT.

This chain joins TRBV5-1 and TRBJ2-3; the match to TRBD1 covers 10 bases. Germline CDR1 and CDR2: SGHRS and YFSETQ. With V trimmed by 4 bases and J by 3 bases, 2 bases remained unmatched. The CDR3 totals 14 residues. CDR3 amino acids: CASSTGQGTDTQYF. CDR3 nucleotide sequence: TGCGCCAGCAGCACGGGACAGGGGACAGATACGCAGTATTTT.

The gene calls are TRBV29-1 and TRBJ1-4, with a possible D match to TRBD1 (6 bases). V lost 1 base and J lost 10, with 13 bases in between. Germline V gene data show CDR1 as SQVTM and CDR2 as ANQGSEA. The CDR3 sequence is 13 residues long. In DNA, the CDR3 is TGCAGCGTTGAAGTCACAGGGACCGGAAAACTGTTTTTT. Encoded protein: CSVEVTGTGKLFF. The complete variable domain, with remaining parts taken from reference TRBV29-1 and TRBJ1-4, reads SAVISQKPSRDICQRGTSLTIQCQVDSQVTMMFWYRQQPGQSLTLIATANQGSEATYESGFVIDKFPISRPNLTFSTLTVSNMSPEDSSIYLCSVEVTGTGKLFFGSGTQLSVL.

V gene TRBV19 combines with J gene TRBJ1-1, with a tentative D call TRBD1 (5 bases). There are 15 residues in the CDR3. V was clipped by 8 bases and J by 6 bases, with 22 bases between them. Germline CDR1 LNHDA, CDR2 SQIVND (reference sequence). CDR3 DNA: TGTGCCAGTGGAAAGACCGGGACTCGAGCGCCTGAAGCTTTCTTT. Encoded protein: CASGKTGTRAPEAFF.

This clone was counted a few times. The chain couples TRBV13 to TRBJ2-1; D might be TRBD1 (6 bases). The CDR3 covers 15 residues. Germline values: CDR1 PRHDT, CDR2 FYEKMQ (reference sequence). The V and J ends lost 5 bases and 10 bases respectively, with 21 bases between them. The CDR3, as DNA: TGTGCCAGCAGCCCCGACAGCTCACGTAGGGGGGAGCAGTTCTTC. Amino acids: CASSPDSSRRGEQFF.

There are a few counts of this clone. This chain links TRBV5-4 with TRBJ2-2; 8 positions match TRBD1. Trimming took 5 bases from V and 4 from J; bases not matched to a gene: 7. CDR3 size: 15 residues. CDR1 is SGHNT and CDR2 is YYREEE in the germline V gene (reference sequence). The CDR3 DNA is TGTGCCAGCAGTCCGACAGGGGTCCCCACCGGGGAGCTGTTTTTT. Its translation: CASSPTGVPTGELFF.

This chain joins TRBV28 and TRBJ2-7, with TRBD1 matching 8 bases. CDR1 is MDHEN, CDR2 SYDVKM, per germline. The CDR3 runs to 14 residues. The ends lost 5 bases at V and 4 bases at J; junction bases unmatched: 7. The CDR3 is CASSPRTGPYEQYF. DNA of the CDR3: TGTGCCAGCAGTCCCCGGACAGGGCCGTACGAGCAGTACTTC. The whole variable domain, filled in from reference TRBV28 and TRBJ2-7, reads DVKVTQSSRYLVKRTGEKVFLECVQDMDHENMFWYRQDPGLGLRLIYFSYDVKMKEKGDIPEGYSVSREKKERFSLILESASTNQTSMYLCASSPRTGPYEQYFGPGTRLTVT.

This clone has ten or more counts. This chain links TRBV28 with TRBJ1-1; unclear D gene. Germline V CDR1 and CDR2: MDHEN, SYDVKM. The V end lost 7 bases, the J end lost 5 bases, and 14 bases lay between the germline ends. This CDR3 contains 13 residues. In nucleotides, the CDR3 is TGTGCCAGCACCCCGACACGCCGGACTGAAGCTTTCTTT. As protein: CASTPTRRTEAFF.

This clone occurred a few times. The chain joins TRBV11-2 to TRBJ2-7; D is undetermined. V was pared by 0 bases and J by 3 bases, with 12 bases between. CDR1 is SGHAT, CDR2 FQNNGV, per germline. This CDR3 has 15 amino acids. The CDR3 DNA reads as TGTGCCAGCAGCTTAGAAAGTTCACCAGTCTACGAGCAGTACTTC. This codes for CASSLESSPVYEQYF.

The chain carries TRBV5-6 and TRBJ2-3; possibly TRBD1 for D (6 bases). Germline V gives CDR1 SGHDT, CDR2 YYEEEE. V gave up 0 bases and J gave up 5 bases, with 25 bases separating them. The CDR3 totals 19 residues. CDR3 amino acids: CASSLAPRGLGRTLDTQYF. The CDR3 DNA sequence: TGTGCCAGCAGCTTGGCCCCCAGGGGCCTCGGGCGGACCCTAGATACGCAGTATTTT.

The chain links TRBV6-5 to TRBJ2-5; the D gene is possibly TRBD1 (5 bases). Trimming pared 5 bases from V and 5 bases from J, leaving 12 bases between. The germline gives CDR1 MNHEY, CDR2 SVGAGI. The CDR3 runs 13 residues. The CDR3 region has the DNA TGTGCCAGCAGTGGGGCCTTGGGGGAGACCCAGTACTTC. This translates into CASSGALGETQYF.

The chain recombines TRBV28 with TRBJ2-7; tentatively, D is TRBD2 (6 bases). V lost 4 bases and J 4 bases, leaving 11 bases between the germline ends. The CDR3 covers 13 residues. Germline loops: CDR1 MDHEN, CDR2 SYDVKM. The CDR3, as DNA: TGTGCCAGCAGTTCTTTCGGGGGATACGAGCAGTACTTC. This codes for CASSSFGGYEQYF.

This clone has a single count. The rearrangement links TRBV27 to TRBJ2-2; D uncertain. Trimming removed 2 bases from V and 4 bases from J, with 11 bases in between. The CDR3 has 15 amino acids. Germline CDR1 reads MNHEY; CDR2 reads SMNVEV (reference sequence). CDR3 DNA sequence: TGTGCCAGCAGTTTAGCAGTTCCTCCCACCGGGGAGCTGTTTTTT. Amino acid sequence: CASSLAVPPTGELFF.

The rearrangement links TRBV7-9 to TRBJ2-1; the D gene is possibly TRBD1 (5 bases). The CDR3 spans 19 residues. V shed 2 bases and J shed 3 bases, with 23 bases lying between them. Per the germline V gene, CDR1 is SEHNR and CDR2 is FQNEAQ (reference sequence). The CDR3 loop reads CASSLSTAQPTDDYNEQFF. DNA for the CDR3: TGTGCCAGCAGCTTATCGACAGCCCAACCAACTGATGACTACAATGAGCAGTTCTTC. Complete variable domain (other parts from reference TRBV7-9 and TRBJ2-1): DTGVSQNPRHKITKRGQNVTFRCDPISEHNRLYWYRQTLGQGPEFLTYFQNEAQLEKSRLLSDRFSAERPKGSFSTLEIQRTEQGDSAMYLCASSLSTAQPTDDYNEQFFGPGTRLTVL.

The J gene is TRBJ1-1, the V gene TRBV28; 9 nucleotides match TRBD1. J was trimmed by 5 bases and V by 6 bases; bases with no gene match: 7. Germline values: CDR1 MDHEN, CDR2 SYDVKM. The CDR3 loop spans 14 amino acids. This CDR3 reads CASRSQGARTEAFF. In DNA form, the CDR3 reads TGTGCCAGCAGATCACAGGGGGCGCGAACTGAAGCTTTCTTT.

The table lists this clone with a few counts. V usage is TRBV30 and J usage is TRBJ2-7; 7 bases map to TRBD2. This CDR3 is built from 13 residues. CDR1 is GTSNPN, CDR2 SVGIG, per germline (reference sequence). J was trimmed by 1 base and V by 6 bases; bases with no gene match: 6. Here the CDR3 reads CACTGGGSYEQYF. CDR3 sequence (DNA): TGTGCCTGTACTGGGGGGGGTTCCTACGAGCAGTACTTC. Combining the CDR3 with reference TRBV30 and TRBJ2-7 gives the whole variable domain SQTIHQWPATLVQPVGSPLSLECTVEGTSNPNLYWYRQAAGRGLQLLFYSVGIGQISSEVPQNLSASRPQDRQFILSSKKLLLSDSGFYLCACTGGGSYEQYFGPGTRLTVT.

V gene TRBV19 combines with J gene TRBJ2-5, with a tentative D call TRBD1 (6 bases). Germline CDR1 reads LNHDA; CDR2 reads SQIVND (reference sequence). There are 13 residues in the CDR3. The V and J ends lost 5 bases and 4 bases respectively, with 11 bases between them. CDR3 DNA: TGTGCCAGTAGTGACACAGGGAGAGAGACCCAGTACTTC. The encoded protein is CASSDTGRETQYF. Filled out from reference TRBV19 and TRBJ2-5, the complete variable domain reads DGGITQSPKYLFRKEGQNVTLSCEQNLNHDAMYWYRQDPGQGLRLIYYSQIVNDFQKGDIAEGYSVSREKKESFPLTVTSAQKNPTAFYLCASSDTGRETQYFGPGTRLLVL.

V usage is TRBV19 and J usage is TRBJ1-1; D call uncertain. The CDR3 consists of 15 residues. The germline V and J ends were trimmed by 5 bases and 5 bases, with 18 bases remaining between them. The V gene's germline CDR1 is LNHDA and CDR2 SQIVND (reference sequence). CDR3 DNA: TGTGCCAGTAGTCTACGCGGCGGGTCGGGAACTGAAGCTTTCTTT. Protein: CASSLRGGSGTEAFF.

This clone occurred once. The chain combines TRBV2 with TRBJ2-3; perhaps TRBD2 as D (6 bases). The CDR3 runs 16 residues. The germline V gene has CDR1 SNHLY and CDR2 FYNNEI. V was shortened by 0 bases and J by 3 bases, with 13 bases between the two germline ends. As DNA, the CDR3 is TGTGCCAGCAGTGAAGCTTCTGGCGGGGCAACAGATACGCAGTATTTT. Translation gives CASSEASGGATDTQYF.

The rearrangement joins TRBV4-3 to TRBJ2-2, with 7 bases aligning to TRBD2. With V trimmed by 0 bases and J by 5 bases, 9 bases remained unmatched. Germline loops: CDR1 LGHNA, CDR2 YSLEER. The CDR3 is 17 amino acids. CDR3 sequence (DNA): TGCGCCAGCAGCCAAGAGGGAGGGGCAGGACGTACCGGGGAGCTGTTTTTT. Its translation: CASSQEGGAGRTGELFF.

The gene calls are TRBV7-9 and TRBJ2-3, with 7 positions matching TRBD1. CDR1 is SEHNR and CDR2 is FQNEAQ in the germline V gene (reference sequence). The CDR3 loop spans 14 amino acids. J gave up 0 bases and V 6 bases, and 3 bases lay outside the gene matches. CDR3 bases: TGTGCCAGCAGTGTGGACAGGAGCACAGATACGCAGTATTTT. Translating gives CASSVDRSTDTQYF. The full variable domain, its missing parts supplied by reference TRBV7-9 and TRBJ2-3, is DTGVSQNPRHKITKRGQNVTFRCDPISEHNRLYWYRQTLGQGPEFLTYFQNEAQLEKSRLLSDRFSAERPKGSFSTLEIQRTEQGDSAMYLCASSVDRSTDTQYFGPGTRLTVL.

The chain uses TRBV10-3 and TRBJ2-5; D remains unclear. This CDR3 contains 12 residues. The V gene lost 2 bases and the J gene lost 4 bases, with 5 bases spanning the gap. Looked up from germline, CDR1 is ENHRY and CDR2 is SYGVKD. As DNA, the CDR3 is TGTGCCATCAGTGAGCCAGGAGAGACCCAGTACTTC. Protein: CAISEPGETQYF.